This record concerns one TCR beta chain sequence. As yet, its antigen is unknown. This entry is derived from a study of CD4+ T cells in melanoma. Broader study findings: In melanoma, neoantigen-specific CD4+ T cells reportedly differed in differentiation state. CD8+ T cell, macrophage and B cell function reportedly correlated with neoantigen-specific CD4+ T cells.

Germline CDR1 SGHTA, CDR2 FQGNSA. The V end was cut by 5 bases, the J end by 4 bases, with 9 bases between. The CDR3 totals 12 residues. Clones were read by immunoSEQ multiplex PCR, and TCRdb kept only the in-frame ones, dropping some. This sample has roughly 60,000 clones, with approximately 70% found just once. Sequencing was performed on tumor tissue. The chain joins TRBV7-2 to TRBJ2-7; possible D gene TRBD2, 5 bases. The TCR originated in a human donor with melanoma. The CDR3 is CASSPRTYEQYF. The CDR3 DNA sequence: TGTGCCAGCAGCCCTAGGACTTACGAGCAGTACTTC.